The 20 T cell receptor beta chains below all came from one sample that was sequenced in a study of shared clonotypes between healthy human individuals. Measured with immunoSEQ multiplex PCR; TCRdb has only the in-frame clones, and not every one. In the table there are about 2.5 million clones, 80% to 95% of which are singletons. The sequenced sample was naive CD4+ T cells from PBMCs. The subset denotes: CD45RA+ positively selected. These TCRs come from a man between 18 and 35 years old in good health. Some clones in this sample may be carry-over from other donors' samples.

J is TRBJ1-2 and V is TRBV19; D might be TRBD1 (6 bases). Trimming stripped 2 bases from V and 3 bases from J, with 7 bases between. The CDR3 is 13 amino acids. Germline V gene data show CDR1 as LNHDA and CDR2 as SQIVND (reference sequence). The CDR3 spells CASSIRQDYGYTF. Here the CDR3 DNA reads TGTGCCAGTAGTATACGACAGGACTATGGCTACACCTTC.

Comments on this clone: The same CDR3 can be traced to other DNA sequences in this sample. This rearrangement joins TRBV6-5 to TRBJ1-1, with 8 bases matching TRBD1. Trimming cost V 0 bases and J 5 bases; bases outside gene matches: 5. CDR1 is MNHEY and CDR2 is SVGAGI in the germline V gene. The length of the CDR3 is 15 residues. CDR3 sequence reads: CASSYSGQGGTEAFF. In DNA form, the CDR3 reads TGTGCCAGCAGTTACTCCGGACAGGGAGGAACTGAAGCTTTCTTT.

This rearrangement joins TRBV30 to TRBJ1-6, with TRBD1 matching 7 bases. The germline V gene encodes CDR1 GTSNPN and CDR2 SVGIG (reference sequence). J lost 6 bases, V lost 5 bases, and 7 bases had no gene match. The CDR3 has 14 amino acids. CDR3 sequence (DNA): TGTGCCTGGGGCCAAGGGACAGTTAATTCACCCCTCCACTTT. Translating it yields CAWGQGTVNSPLHF.

This chain connects TRBV27 to TRBJ2-6; 8 bases fit TRBD1. Trimming took 5 bases from V and 0 from J; bases not matched to a gene: 9. Germline V lookup: CDR1 MNHEY, CDR2 SMNVEV (reference sequence). The CDR3 is 18 amino acids. The CDR3 DNA is TGTGCCAGCAGTCCAGGACAGGGAAGGGCCTCTGGGGCCAACGTCCTGACTTTC. Protein: CASSPGQGRASGANVLTF.

This clone was seen once. The sample has other DNA sequences that encode this CDR3 too. The chain couples TRBV18 to TRBJ2-2; TRBD1 agrees at 8 bases. The J segment lost 1 base and the V segment lost 1 base, leaving 2 bases of the junction unmatched. The germline V gene encodes CDR1 KGHSH and CDR2 LQKENI. This CDR3 has 16 amino acids. The CDR3 coding sequence is TGTGCCAGCTCACCACGAACAGGGGGGAACACCGGGGAGCTGTTTTTT. It is translated as CASSPRTGGNTGELFF.

The gene calls are TRBV5-1 and TRBJ2-2; the match to TRBD1 covers 8 bases. In germline, CDR1 is SGHRS, CDR2 YFSETQ. There are 13 residues in the CDR3. V was clipped by 7 bases and J by 4 bases; unmatched bases: 3. The CDR3 nucleotides are TGCGCCAGCGGAGACAGGGGCACCGGGGAGCTGTTTTTT. Protein: CASGDRGTGELFF.

This clone was counted once. This chain links TRBV18 with TRBJ1-2; D may be TRBD1 (6 bases). The CDR3 extends over 14 amino acids. The V and J ends lost 4 bases and 6 bases respectively, with 15 bases between them. Germline loops: CDR1 KGHSH, CDR2 LQKENI. CDR3 amino acids: CASSRSGGWDGYTF. CDR3 coding DNA: TGTGCCAGCTCACGGTCTGGGGGCTGGGATGGCTACACCTTC.

This sequence joins TRBV14 and TRBJ2-6, with D uncertain. The CDR3 is 15 amino acids. Trimming took off 1 base at V and 0 bases at J, with 4 bases between the two ends. Per germline, CDR1 SGHDN and CDR2 FVKESK. CDR3 nucleotide sequence: TGTGCCAGCAGCCAAGGTCCCTCTGGGGCCAACGTCCTGACTTTC. This encodes CASSQGPSGANVLTF.

The DNA of the CDR3 is TGCGCCAGCAGCCTGACTAGCGGGACAGATACGCAGTATTTT. It is translated as CASSLTSGTDTQYF. The V and J genes are TRBV4-3 and TRBJ2-3, with 10 nucleotides matching TRBD2. Per the germline V gene, CDR1 is LGHNA and CDR2 is YSLEER. This CDR3 spans 14 amino acids. V shed 4 bases, J shed 3 bases, and the junction held 1 base outside the gene matches.

V usage is TRBV6-6 and J usage is TRBJ2-7, with D possibly TRBD2 on 5 matching bases. Trimming removed 5 bases at V and 3 bases at J, with 14 bases between. Germline V lookup: CDR1 MNHNY, CDR2 SVGAGI (reference sequence). This CDR3 is built from 14 residues. CDR3 sequence reads: CASSSRDPLYEQYF. In nucleotides, the CDR3 is TGTGCCAGCAGTAGCCGGGATCCCCTCTACGAGCAGTACTTC.

Notes on this clone: Other DNA sequences in the same sample also yield this CDR3. V and J are TRBV5-1 and TRBJ2-7; possibly TRBD2 for D (6 bases). Trimming pared 2 bases from V and 2 bases from J, leaving 11 bases between. This CDR3 is 14 amino acids long. The V gene's germline CDR1 is SGHRS and CDR2 YFSETQ. The CDR3 reads CASSFGGGTYEQYF. The DNA for the CDR3 is TGCGCCAGCAGCTTCGGTGGAGGGACCTACGAGCAGTACTTC. The full variable domain, with the rest looked up from reference TRBV5-1 and TRBJ2-7, is KAGVTQTPRYLIKTRGQQVTLSCSPISGHRSVSWYQQTPGQGLQFLFEYFSETQRNKGNFPGRFSGRQFSNSRSEMNVSTLELGDSALYLCASSFGGGTYEQYFGPGTRLTVT.

This clone was found once. V is TRBV12-2 and J is TRBJ2-3; the listed D gene, TRBD2, was not tested against the DNA. TRBV12-2 is deemed a pseudogene. The CDR3 extends over 15 amino acids. The CDR3 spells CASRLLSGSPDTQYF. The CDR3 DNA is TGTGCAAGTCGCTTACTTAGCGGGAGTCCAGATACGCAGTATTTT.

The chain joins TRBV21-1 to TRBJ2-3; the table's D call, TRBD1, has no DNA check behind it. TRBV21-1 is assigned pseudogene status. The length of the CDR3 is 16 residues. The CDR3 region is CASSTRRDRYTDTQYF. DNA of the CDR3: TGTGCCAGCAGCACCCGTAGGGACAGGTACACAGATACGCAGTATTTT.

The chain links TRBV18 to TRBJ1-2; no clear D gene. Germline values: CDR1 KGHSH, CDR2 LQKENI. This CDR3 has 13 residues. V was cut by 4 bases and J by 0 bases, with 6 bases left in between. CDR3 nucleotides: TGTGCCAGCTCACAGGGAACTAACTATGGCTACACCTTC. Translated, it gives CASSQGTNYGYTF.

This chain links TRBV2 with TRBJ2-5; a weak D match, TRBD1 (7 bases). This CDR3 has 14 amino acids. From germline, CDR1 is SNHLY and CDR2 FYNNEI. Trimming stripped 4 bases from V and 1 base from J, with 10 bases between. CDR3: CASSVQGGQETQYF. The CDR3 DNA follows: TGTGCCAGCAGTGTCCAGGGGGGCCAAGAGACCCAGTACTTC. Full variable domain (outside the CDR3, taken from reference TRBV2 and TRBJ2-5): EPEVTQTPSHQVTQMGQEVILRCVPISNHLYFYWYRQILGQKVEFLVSFYNNEISEKSEIFDDQFSVERPDGSNFTLKIRSTKLEDSAMYFCASSVQGGQETQYFGPGTRLLVL.

The chain uses TRBV18 and TRBJ2-5; D remains unclear. Between the trimmed V and J ends, which lost 2 bases and 9 bases, there was a span of 13 bases. From germline, CDR1 is KGHSH and CDR2 LQKENI. The length of the CDR3 is 13 residues. The CDR3 spells CASSPSVAAAQYF. The CDR3 DNA is TGTGCCAGCTCACCATCGGTCGCTGCGGCCCAGTACTTC.

This rearrangement joins TRBV7-9 to TRBJ2-1, with TRBD1 matching over 8 bases. Germline V gene lookup returns CDR1 SEHNR and CDR2 FQNEAQ (reference sequence). V lost 1 base to trimming and J lost 1 base; unmatched junction nucleotides: 3. The CDR3 consists of 16 residues. The chain's CDR3 is CASSLGQGMSYNEQFF. CDR3 in DNA: TGTGCCAGCAGCTTAGGACAGGGGATGTCCTACAATGAGCAGTTCTTC.

The rearrangement uses TRBV5-1 and TRBJ2-7; 9 bases map to TRBD2. Germline V gene sequence: CDR1 SGHRS, CDR2 YFSETQ. The V segment lost 6 bases and the J segment 0 bases; nucleotides outside the gene matches: 13. The CDR3 length is 17 residues. The CDR3: CASTWWRGSGSSYEQYF. The DNA for the CDR3 is TGCGCCAGCACCTGGTGGCGCGGTAGCGGGAGCTCCTACGAGCAGTACTTC.

The chain links TRBV15 to TRBJ1-2; no clear D. Trimming removed 0 bases from V and 2 bases from J, with 10 bases in between. CDR3 size: 15 residues. In germline, CDR1 is LNHNV, CDR2 YYDKDF (reference sequence). The CDR3 sequence: CATSRDRQINYGYTF. DNA of the CDR3: TGTGCCACCAGCAGAGATCGCCAGATCAACTATGGCTACACCTTC.

The chain uses TRBV9 and TRBJ2-6; 7 bases align to TRBD1. The CDR3 is 17 amino acids. CDR1 and CDR2 from the germline V gene are SGDLS and YYNGEE. With V trimmed by 4 bases and J by 0 bases, 7 bases remained unmatched. CDR3 sequence (DNA): TGTGCCAGCAGCCCGGTGGGACAGACCTCTGGGGCCAACGTCCTGACTTTC. Translating it yields CASSPVGQTSGANVLTF.